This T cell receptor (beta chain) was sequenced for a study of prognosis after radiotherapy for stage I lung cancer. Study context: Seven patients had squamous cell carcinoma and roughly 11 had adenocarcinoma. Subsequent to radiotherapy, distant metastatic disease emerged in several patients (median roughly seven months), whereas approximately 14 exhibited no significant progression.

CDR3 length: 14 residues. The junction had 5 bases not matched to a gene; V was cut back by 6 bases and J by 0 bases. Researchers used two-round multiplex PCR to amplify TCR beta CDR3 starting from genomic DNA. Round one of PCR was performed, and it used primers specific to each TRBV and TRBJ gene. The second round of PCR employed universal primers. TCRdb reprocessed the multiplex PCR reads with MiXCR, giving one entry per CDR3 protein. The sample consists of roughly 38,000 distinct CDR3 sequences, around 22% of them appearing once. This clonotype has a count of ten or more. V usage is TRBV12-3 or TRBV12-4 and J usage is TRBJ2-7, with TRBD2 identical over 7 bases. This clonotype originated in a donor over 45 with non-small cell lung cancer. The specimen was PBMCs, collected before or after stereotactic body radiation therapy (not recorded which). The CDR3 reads CASRAAGSSYEQYF. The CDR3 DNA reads TGTGCCAGCAGAGCAGCGGGGAGCTCCTACGAGCAGTACTTC.